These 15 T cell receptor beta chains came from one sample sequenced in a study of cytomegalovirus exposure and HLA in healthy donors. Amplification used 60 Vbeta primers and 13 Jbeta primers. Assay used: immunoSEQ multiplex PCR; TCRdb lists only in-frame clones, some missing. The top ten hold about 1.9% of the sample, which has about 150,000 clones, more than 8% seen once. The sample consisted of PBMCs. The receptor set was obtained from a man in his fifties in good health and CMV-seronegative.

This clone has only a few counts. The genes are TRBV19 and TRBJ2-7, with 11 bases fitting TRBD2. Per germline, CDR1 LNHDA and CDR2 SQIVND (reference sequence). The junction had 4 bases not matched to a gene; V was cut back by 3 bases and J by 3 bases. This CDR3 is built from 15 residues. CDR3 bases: TGTGCCAGTAGTATCCCTGGGACTAGCGGCTACGAGCAGTACTTC. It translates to CASSIPGTSGYEQYF.

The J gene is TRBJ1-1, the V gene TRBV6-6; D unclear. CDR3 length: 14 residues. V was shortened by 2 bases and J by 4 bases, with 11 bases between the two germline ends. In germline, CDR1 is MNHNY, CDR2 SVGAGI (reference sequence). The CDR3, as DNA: TGTGCCAGCAGTTACCGGACTCAGAGCACTGAAGCTTTCTTT. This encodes CASSYRTQSTEAFF.

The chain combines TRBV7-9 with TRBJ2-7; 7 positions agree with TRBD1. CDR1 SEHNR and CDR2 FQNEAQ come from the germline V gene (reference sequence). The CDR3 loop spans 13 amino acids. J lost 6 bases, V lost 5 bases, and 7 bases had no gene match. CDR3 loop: CASSRDRVSEQYF. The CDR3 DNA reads TGTGCCAGCAGCCGTGACAGGGTTTCCGAGCAGTACTTC.

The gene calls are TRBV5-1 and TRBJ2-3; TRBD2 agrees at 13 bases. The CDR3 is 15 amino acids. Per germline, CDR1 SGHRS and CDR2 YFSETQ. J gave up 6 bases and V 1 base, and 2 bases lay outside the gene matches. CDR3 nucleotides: TGCGCCAGCAGCTTGAAACTAGCGGGAGGGGATACGCAGTATTTT. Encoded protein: CASSLKLAGGDTQYF.

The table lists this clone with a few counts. This CDR3 reads CASSPGQGTYGYTF. The CDR3 DNA is TGTGCCAGCAGTCCGGGACAGGGGACCTATGGCTACACCTTC. The rearrangement links TRBV6-1 to TRBJ1-2; TRBD1 agrees at 10 bases. CDR3 length: 14 amino acids. V lost 5 bases to trimming and J lost 4 bases; unmatched junction nucleotides: 4. Germline CDR1 is MNHNS and CDR2 is SASEGT.

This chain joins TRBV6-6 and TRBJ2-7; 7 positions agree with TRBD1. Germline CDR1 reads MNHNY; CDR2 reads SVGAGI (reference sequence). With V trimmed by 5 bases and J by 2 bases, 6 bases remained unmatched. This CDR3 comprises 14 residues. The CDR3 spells CASSPPGQTYEQYF. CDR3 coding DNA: TGTGCCAGCAGTCCACCGGGACAGACCTACGAGCAGTACTTC.

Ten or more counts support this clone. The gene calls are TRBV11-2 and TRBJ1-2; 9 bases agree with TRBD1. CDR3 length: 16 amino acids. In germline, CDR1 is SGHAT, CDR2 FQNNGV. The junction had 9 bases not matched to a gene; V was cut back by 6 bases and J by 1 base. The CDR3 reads CASRVEGQGINYGYTF. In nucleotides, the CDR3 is TGTGCCAGCAGGGTAGAGGGACAGGGAATTAACTATGGCTACACCTTC.

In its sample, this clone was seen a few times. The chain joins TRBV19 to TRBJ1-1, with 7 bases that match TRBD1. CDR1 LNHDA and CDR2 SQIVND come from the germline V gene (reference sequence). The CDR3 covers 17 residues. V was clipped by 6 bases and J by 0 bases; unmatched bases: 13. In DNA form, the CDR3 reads TGTGCCAGTAGAGGCGGGACAGCATTATCAATGAACACTGAAGCTTTCTTT. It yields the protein CASRGGTALSMNTEAFF.

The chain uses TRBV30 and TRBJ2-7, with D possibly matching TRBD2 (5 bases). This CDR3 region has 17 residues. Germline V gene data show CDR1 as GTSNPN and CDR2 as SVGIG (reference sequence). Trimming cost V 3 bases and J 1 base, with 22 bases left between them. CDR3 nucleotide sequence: TGTGCCTGGAGAGGATCCCGCCGCCCCCGAGGGTCCTACGAGCAGTACTTC. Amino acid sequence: CAWRGSRRPRGSYEQYF. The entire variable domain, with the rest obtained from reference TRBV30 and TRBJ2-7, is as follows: SQTIHQWPATLVQPVGSPLSLECTVEGTSNPNLYWYRQAAGRGLQLLFYSVGIGQISSEVPQNLSASRPQDRQFILSSKKLLLSDSGFYLCAWRGSRRPRGSYEQYFGPGTRLTVT.

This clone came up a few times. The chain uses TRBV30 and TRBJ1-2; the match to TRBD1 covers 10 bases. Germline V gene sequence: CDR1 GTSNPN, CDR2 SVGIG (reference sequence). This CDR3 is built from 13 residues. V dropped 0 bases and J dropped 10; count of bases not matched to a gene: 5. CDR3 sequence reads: CAWSVGTGVFYTF. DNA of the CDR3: TGTGCCTGGAGTGTCGGGACAGGGGTGTTCTACACCTTC.

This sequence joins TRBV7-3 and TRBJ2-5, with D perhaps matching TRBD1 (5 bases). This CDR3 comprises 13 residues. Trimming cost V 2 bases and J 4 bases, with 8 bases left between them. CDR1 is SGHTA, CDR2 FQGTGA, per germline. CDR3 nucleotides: TGTGCCAGCAGCTTAGGACAAGGAGAGACCCAGTACTTC. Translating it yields CASSLGQGETQYF. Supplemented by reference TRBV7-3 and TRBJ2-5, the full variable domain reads GAGVSQTPSNKVTEKGKYVELRCDPISGHTALYWYRQSLGQGPEFLIYFQGTGAADDSGLPNDRFFAVRPEGSVSTLKIQRTERGDSAVYLCASSLGQGETQYFGPGTRLLVL.

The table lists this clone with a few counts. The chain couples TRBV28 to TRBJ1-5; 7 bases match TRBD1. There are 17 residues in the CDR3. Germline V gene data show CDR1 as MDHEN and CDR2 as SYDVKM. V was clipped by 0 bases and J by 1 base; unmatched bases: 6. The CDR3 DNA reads TGTGCCAGCAGTTTATGGACAGGGACAAAAAGCAATCAGCCCCAGCATTTT. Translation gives CASSLWTGTKSNQPQHF.

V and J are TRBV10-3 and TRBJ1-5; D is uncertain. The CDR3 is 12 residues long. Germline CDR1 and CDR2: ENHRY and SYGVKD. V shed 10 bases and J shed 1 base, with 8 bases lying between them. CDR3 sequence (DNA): TGTGCCACCCAAGAGAGCAATCAGCCCCAGCATTTT. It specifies CATQESNQPQHF.

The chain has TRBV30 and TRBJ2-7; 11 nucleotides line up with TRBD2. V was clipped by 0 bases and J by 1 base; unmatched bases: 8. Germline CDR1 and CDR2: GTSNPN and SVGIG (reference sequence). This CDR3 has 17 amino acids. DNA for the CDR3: TGTGCCTGGAGTGTAGGTCTAGCGGGGGGCCTGTCCTACGAGCAGTACTTC. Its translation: CAWSVGLAGGLSYEQYF.

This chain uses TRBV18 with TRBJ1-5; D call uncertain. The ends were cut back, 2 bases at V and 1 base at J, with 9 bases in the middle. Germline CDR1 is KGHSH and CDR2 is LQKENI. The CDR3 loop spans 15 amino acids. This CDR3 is CASSPGSGSNQPQHF. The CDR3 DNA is TGTGCCAGCTCACCAGGGTCGGGGAGCAATCAGCCCCAGCATTTT.